Each of the 8 T cell receptor beta chains below was sequenced from the same sample in a study of blood T cell repertoires in COVID-19. Repertoires were generated with immunoSEQ multiplex PCR, while TCRdb's copy carries only in-frame clones and drops some. The table records 95,000 to 110,000 clones, about 91% of them present only once. The sequenced sample consisted of peripheral blood. The receptors come from a human donor in a cohort sampled during active COVID-19.

The chain carries TRBV9 and TRBJ1-3, with a weak D call TRBD1 (6 bases). V was trimmed by 4 bases and J by 0 bases, leaving 23 bases between them. Germline V gives CDR1 SGDLS, CDR2 YYNGEE. CDR3 length: 19 amino acids. DNA of the CDR3: TGTGCCAGCAGCCTCCGGGACACGGATGGTTTAGGCTCTGGAAACACCATATATTTT. As protein: CASSLRDTDGLGSGNTIYF.

The table lists this clone with a count of one. The rearrangement joins TRBV13 to TRBJ1-1; D not certain. The CDR3 runs to 12 residues. Germline loops: CDR1 PRHDT, CDR2 FYEKMQ (reference sequence). Between the trimmed V and J ends, which lost 6 bases and 9 bases, there was a span of 14 bases. The CDR3 is CASRPGSGKAFF. Here the CDR3 DNA reads TGTGCCAGCAGGCCGGGGTCTGGGAAAGCTTTCTTT. Full variable domain (missing parts from reference TRBV13 and TRBJ1-1): AAGVIQSPRHLIKEKRETATLKCYPIPRHDTVYWYQQGPGQDPQFLISFYEKMQSDKGSIPDRFSAQQFSDYHSELNMSSLELGDSALYFCASRPGSGKAFFGQGTRLTVV.

The rearrangement joins TRBV18 to TRBJ1-2; weak D call: TRBD1 (5 bases). Germline lookup yields CDR1 KGHSH and CDR2 LQKENI. Trimming removed 3 bases at V and 7 bases at J, with 18 bases between. The CDR3 totals 15 residues. The CDR3 loop reads CASSPEATGIGGYTF. For the CDR3, the DNA is TGTGCCAGCTCACCCGAAGCTACAGGAATCGGTGGCTACACCTTC.

The rearrangement joins TRBV27 to TRBJ1-5, with a weak D call TRBD1 (6 bases). This CDR3 has 13 residues. The germline CDR1 and CDR2 sequences are MNHEY and SMNVEV (reference sequence). Trimming removed 5 bases at V and 7 bases at J, with 12 bases between. The CDR3 DNA reads TGTGCCAGCAGTACCCAAACAGGGCAGCCCCAGCATTTT. Residues: CASSTQTGQPQHF.

The chain links TRBV5-6 to TRBJ2-7; 7 bases match TRBD2. The CDR3 runs to 16 residues. V shed 4 bases and J 4 bases; nucleotides not matched to a gene: 14. Germline loops: CDR1 SGHDT, CDR2 YYEEEE. The CDR3: CASSAGGRGQGYEQYF. CDR3 in DNA: TGTGCCAGCAGCGCCGGAGGGAGGGGTCAGGGTTACGAGCAGTACTTC.

The chain combines TRBV4-3 with TRBJ1-6, with TRBD1 matching 8 bases. This CDR3 region has 18 residues. From germline, CDR1 is LGHNA and CDR2 YSLEER. V lost 4 bases to trimming and J lost 0 bases; unmatched junction nucleotides: 8. Here the CDR3 reads CASSLTGGRSSYNSPLHF. The CDR3 region has the DNA TGCGCCAGCAGCCTCACAGGGGGTCGAAGCTCCTATAATTCACCCCTCCACTTT.

The V and J genes are TRBV9 and TRBJ2-7; 9 positions match TRBD2. CDR1 is SGDLS, CDR2 YYNGEE, per germline. J was trimmed by 2 bases and V by 0 bases; bases with no gene match: 3. The CDR3 sequence is 15 residues long. The CDR3 reads CASSVGGRATYEQYF. The CDR3 DNA reads as TGTGCCAGCAGCGTAGGCGGGAGGGCGACCTACGAGCAGTACTTC.

This chain joins TRBV19 and TRBJ2-7; 12 bases match TRBD2. The CDR3 loop spans 15 amino acids. V trimming: 0 bases; J trimming: 5 bases; junction bases outside the gene matches: 2. Germline CDR1 and CDR2: LNHDA and SQIVND (reference sequence). CDR3 coding DNA: TGTGCCAGTAGTATAGATCCTAGCGGGAGGGACGAGCAGTACTTC. Encoded protein: CASSIDPSGRDEQYF.